These T cell receptor beta chains were read from a single sample in a study of T cell changes during pregnancy in multiple sclerosis. This table comes from immunoSEQ multiplex PCR, and its TCRdb copy is limited to in-frame clones, with some not included. Among about 44,000 clones, about 96% were seen once, and the ten largest hold about 0.92%. The specimen was peripheral blood, collected in the second trimester of pregnancy. The receptors were gathered from a female donor with multiple sclerosis, enrolled in a pregnancy study. Each CDR3 is given with its conserved first and last residue. A D gene is named only where the DNA matches it firmly. Not all rows give a size; the values are once, few, many and, for expanded clones, a class.

TRBV7-2,NA,18,TRBD1,TRBJ1-6,TGTGCCAGCAGCCGCGGACAGGGGCAGAGCTCCTATAATTCACCCCTCCACTTT,CASSRGQGQSSYNSPLHF
TRBV28,NA,16,TRBD1,TRBJ1-3,TGTGCCAGCAGTTTGGGGTGGGACAGCTCTGGAAACACCATATATTTT,CASSLGWDSSGNTIYF
TRBV9,NA,16,TRBD2,TRBJ2-3,TGTGCCAGCAGCGTAGCGGCGGGGGGGGCCACAGATACGCAGTATTTT,CASSVAAGGATDTQYF
TRBV5-4,NA,15,TRBD2,TRBJ2-7,TGTGCCAGCAGCCCCCCCAGCGGGAGCTCCTACGAGCAGTACTTC,CASSPPSGSSYEQYF
TRBV4-1,NA,17,NA,TRBJ2-3,TGCGCCAGCAGCCAAGTCATTCCCCAGCGGCGCACAGATACGCAGTATTTT,CASSQVIPQRRTDTQYF
TRBV7-3,NA,15,TRBD2,TRBJ2-1,TGTGCCAGCAGCTCCAATAGCGGGAGTCAATATGAGCAGTTCTTC,CASSSNSGSQYEQFF
TRBV5-1,NA,16,NA,TRBJ1-6,TGCGCCAGCAGCTTGAGGGTATCCGGAGGGAATTCACCCCTCCACTTT,CASSLRVSGGNSPLHF
TRBV6-1,NA,14,NA,TRBJ1-5,TGTGCCAGCAGTGTAGCTCCGGGAAATCAGCCCCAGCATTTT,CASSVAPGNQPQHF
TRBV7-8,NA,15,TRBD2,TRBJ2-3,TGTGCCAGCAATAAGGGAGGGGACGTCACAGATACGCAGTATTTT,CASNKGGDVTDTQYF
TRBV5-1,few,13,NA,TRBJ1-2,TGCGCCAGCAGTCCGCCCGCAGTGTATGGCTACACCTTC,CASSPPAVYGYTF
TRBV7-8,NA,16,NA,TRBJ2-5,TGTGCCAGCAGCTCACCTACTGACAGGAGAGGAGAGACCCAGTACTTC,CASSSPTDRRGETQYF
TRBV29-1,NA,14,TRBD2,TRBJ2-5,TGCAGCGTTCCCCGGACTAGCGGGAGGGAGACCCAGTACTTC,CSVPRTSGRETQYF
TRBV10-3,NA,13,NA,TRBJ1-5,TGTGCCATCACCGAGGAGGGAAATCAGCCCCAGCATTTT,CAITEEGNQPQHF
TRBV28,NA,18,NA,TRBJ2-5,TGTGCCAGCAGCCACCTAGGTCTCCAGCAAGGTGTGAGAGAGACCCAGTACTTC,CASSHLGLQQGVRETQYF
TRBV30,NA,13,NA,TRBJ1-6,TGTGCCTGGAGTGCTACTACTAGATCTGGGTTCCACTTT,CAWSATTRSGFHF
TRBV30,NA,14,NA,TRBJ2-1,TGTGCCTGGAGCAACCTCGGCGGCTACAATGAGCAGTTCTTC,CAWSNLGGYNEQFF
TRBV18,NA,15,NA,TRBJ1-1,TGTGCCAGCTCACCCAACGCGGGGGCCGGCACTGAAGCTTTCTTT,CASSPNAGAGTEAFF
TRBV18,NA,14,TRBD1,TRBJ1-4,TGTGCCAGCTCGGCGGAGACAGGGAGTGAAAAACTGTTTTTT,CASSAETGSEKLFF
TRBV5-1,once,15,NA,TRBJ2-7,TGCGCCAGCAGCTCTTACAGGGACGGGGTATCCGAGCAGTACTTC,CASSSYRDGVSEQYF
TRBV28,NA,16,TRBD2,TRBJ2-4,TGTGCCAGCAGTTTAACTAGCGGGAGAGGGATGAACATTCAGTACTTC,CASSLTSGRGMNIQYF
TRBV7-3,once,16,TRBD1,TRBJ2-2,TGTGCCAGCAGCCCAACAGGGGGCGCGTCCCCCGGGGAGCTGTTTTTT,CASSPTGGASPGELFF
TRBV2,NA,14,NA,TRBJ1-2,TGTGCCAGCAGTGGTAAAGGGGAGGGCTATGGCTACACCTTC,CASSGKGEGYGYTF
TRBV27,NA,14,NA,TRBJ2-5,TGTGCCAGCAGTTTATATTCCCGCGAACAGACCCAGTACTTC,CASSLYSREQTQYF
TRBV6-5,NA,13,NA,TRBJ1-2,TGTGCCAGCAGTGACCGGGGGGAATATGGCTACACCTTC,CASSDRGEYGYTF
TRBV30,once,15,TRBD2,TRBJ2-7,TGTGCCTGGAGTGTACTACCTAGCGGGAGCTACGAGCAGTACTTC,CAWSVLPSGSYEQYF
TRBV2,once,12,NA,TRBJ1-1,TGTGCCAGCAGGCCGACCAGGAAGGAAGCTTTCTTT,CASRPTRKEAFF
TRBV4-2,NA,12,NA,TRBJ2-3,TGTGCCAGCATCCCGACTCTGGATACGCAGTATTTT,CASIPTLDTQYF
TRBV28,NA,12,TRBD1,TRBJ1-2,TGTGCCAGCGGACCAGGGGGATATGGCTACACCTTC,CASGPGGYGYTF
TRBV9,NA,16,NA,TRBJ1-2,TGTGCCAGCAGCGTAGCGGGGACAATCGCTAACTATGGCTACACCTTC,CASSVAGTIANYGYTF